A selection of T cell receptor beta chains follows, all from one sample in a study of technical replicates of blood from a handful of donors. Sequencing used immunoSEQ multiplex PCR; TCRdb keeps in-frame clones, though not all of them. The repertoire holds about 54,000 clones, with roughly 94% as singletons. The sequencing input was T cells isolated from PBMCs. The receptors originated from a human donor in good health. CDR3s include the opening cysteine and the closing phenylalanine or tryptophan. A D gene is named only where the DNA matches it firmly. The listing skips clone size in some rows; elsewhere it reads once, few, many or a size class.

D | J | length | V | size | CDR3 | DNA
- | TRBJ2-3 | 15 | TRBV10-1 | - | CASSPGLASTDTQYF | TGCGCCAGCAGTCCCGGACTGGCTAGCACAGATACGCAGTATTTT
TRBD1 | TRBJ2-1 | 15 | TRBV29-1 | - | CSVVDRESSYNEQFF | TGCAGCGTGGTAGACAGGGAGTCCTCCTACAATGAGCAGTTCTTC
- | TRBJ1-1 | 15 | TRBV15 | - | CATSRERLSGYEAFF | TGTGCCACCAGCAGAGAACGACTCTCTGGTTATGAAGCTTTCTTT
TRBD1 | TRBJ2-7 | 15 | TRBV5-1 | - | CASSLVGGKVGEQYF | TGCGCCAGCAGCTTGGTAGGGGGCAAAGTTGGCGAGCAGTACTTC
TRBD1 | TRBJ1-4 | 16 | TRBV7-9 | - | CASSHGDRGSNEKLFF | TGTGCCAGCAGCCACGGGGACAGGGGTTCTAATGAAAAACTGTTTTTT
TRBD2 | TRBJ2-2 | 16 | TRBV5-1 | - | CASSSGTAGAAGELFF | TGCGCCAGCAGTTCGGGTACAGCGGGAGCGGCCGGGGAGCTGTTTTTT
- | TRBJ2-7 | 12 | TRBV7-9 | - | CASSLVAGEQYF | TGTGCCAGCAGCTTAGTGGCGGGCGAGCAGTACTTC
- | TRBJ1-3 | 16 | TRBV11-2 | - | CASSRGDGQLGNTIYF | TGTGCCAGCAGCCGGGGAGACGGACAGCTAGGAAACACCATATATTTT
TRBD2 | TRBJ2-5 | 15 | TRBV11-2 | - | CASSLAGGGMETQYF | TGTGCCAGCAGCTTAGCGGGAGGAGGTATGGAGACCCAGTACTTC
TRBD1 | TRBJ1-5 | 15 | TRBV7-2 | - | CASSVRTGGNQPQHF | TGTGCCAGCAGCGTCCGGACAGGAGGCAATCAGCCCCAGCATTTT
TRBD1 | TRBJ2-5 | 15 | TRBV5-1 | - | CASSLRTGERETQYF | TGCGCCAGCAGCTTGAGAACAGGGGAGAGGGAGACCCAGTACTTC
- | TRBJ1-6 | 18 | TRBV14 | - | CASSPFLGQSSYNSPLHF | TGTGCCAGCAGCCCGTTTTTGGGGCAAAGCTCCTATAATTCACCCCTCCACTTT
- | TRBJ2-7 | 13 | TRBV13 | - | CASTSGGKGEQYF | TGTGCCAGCACCTCCGGGGGAAAAGGGGAGCAGTACTTC
- | TRBJ2-1 | 16 | TRBV7-2 | - | CASSLTGERAVDEQFF | TGTGCCAGCAGCTTAACGGGGGAGCGCGCGGTAGATGAGCAGTTCTTC
TRBD2 | TRBJ2-1 | 20 | TRBV9 | once | CASSVSPPTATSGRRNEQFF | TGTGCCAGCAGCGTCTCCCCCCCAACTGCGACTAGCGGGAGGCGCAATGAGCAGTTCTTC
- | TRBJ2-3 | 16 | TRBV6-6 | - | CASSTERGGAPDTQYF | TGTGCCAGCAGTACCGAACGAGGAGGGGCCCCAGATACGCAGTATTTT
- | TRBJ1-2 | 15 | TRBV13 | once | CASSFRGGPSYGYTF | TGTGCCAGCAGCTTTCGGGGGGGGCCCTCCTATGGCTACACCTTC
- | TRBJ1-1 | 15 | TRBV6-5 | - | CASSYRRTGDTEAFF | TGTGCCAGCAGTTATCGGAGGACCGGGGACACTGAAGCTTTCTTT
- | TRBJ1-2 | 13 | TRBV6-5 | - | CASSRQVSYGYTF | TGTGCCAGCAGCCGACAGGTTTCCTATGGCTACACCTTC
TRBD1 | TRBJ2-7 | 15 | TRBV5-1 | once | CASSSPTGQAYEQYF | TGCGCCAGCAGCTCACCGACAGGGCAGGCCTACGAGCAGTACTTC
TRBD1 | TRBJ1-4 | 18 | TRBV28 | - | CASSPGTGRRSTNEKLFF | TGTGCCAGCAGTCCCGGGACAGGGAGGAGGTCAACTAATGAAAAACTGTTTTTT
- | TRBJ2-7 | 14 | TRBV6-5 | - | CASSSRWSGGEQYF | TGTGCCAGCAGTTCTAGGTGGTCGGGTGGGGAGCAGTACTTC